The clone carrying this T cell receptor (beta chain) has just a few counts. The antigen is undetermined. Germline CDR1 SGDLS, CDR2 YYNGEE. The CDR3 totals 15 residues. Trimming cost V 5 bases and J 6 bases; bases outside gene matches: 10. cDNA molecules carried unique molecular identifiers, and template switching added a universal primer site. TCRdb itself ran the 5' RACE reads through MiXCR, one entry per CDR3 protein. The sample yields roughly 1,500,000 distinct CDR3 sequences, around 33% seen once. The sample belongs to a study of identical twins. General observations from the study: Out-of-frame alpha sequences shared by twins were enriched for low generation probability. Modelling underestimated the level of out-of-frame TCR alpha sharing observed in monozygotic twins. Cross-sectional statistics underpinned the conclusions; the same donors were not followed.

This TCR was sampled from a newborn girl in good health. V gene TRBV9 combines with J gene TRBJ2-3; 9 positions match TRBD2. Specimen: cord blood. CDR3 amino acids: CASRATASGTDTQYF. The CDR3 DNA reads as TGTGCCAGCAGAGCAACCGCTAGCGGGACGGATACGCAGTATTTT.